This T cell receptor (beta chain) was recovered during a study of CD8 T cells in ankylosing spondylitis. In this sample, this clonotype turned up many times. The antigen is undetermined. Trimming cost V 2 bases and J 1 base; bases outside gene matches: 4. Germline assignment: CDR1 LGHNA and CDR2 YNFKEQ. This CDR3 is 16 amino acids long. Quantitative barcoded 5'-RACE was used to prepare TCR beta libraries. TCRdb redid the calling of the 5' RACE reads with MiXCR, one entry per CDR3 protein. The sample includes around 490,000 distinct CDR3 sequences, approximately 5% of them seen just once. Notes on the study in general: Significantly higher representation of disease-linked clones was reported for matched ankylosing spondylitis synovial fluid. Disease-linked clones bore a CD8+ phenotype, appearing relatively rarely in peripheral blood. In reactive arthritis synovial fluid and blood, some motif variants had been reported before. A motif in TCR beta, a set of eight highly homologous variants, appeared characteristic of ankylosing spondylitis blood.

The chain combines TRBV4-2 with TRBJ2-7; 11 nucleotides line up with TRBD1. Sequencing used blood, either unsorted or a sorted T cell fraction (not recorded which). The sequence derives from a male donor with ankylosing spondylitis. CDR3 loop: CASSQPGQGGSYEQYF. CDR3 nucleotide sequence: TGTGCCAGCAGCCAACCGGGACAGGGGGGGTCCTACGAGCAGTACTTC.